This T cell receptor beta chain was recorded in a study of blood T cells in healthy people across ages. A few counts support this clonotype. Germline V gives CDR1 ENHRY, CDR2 SYGVKD. J lost 5 bases, V lost 10 bases, and 11 bases had no gene match. The CDR3 has 14 amino acids. The use of a sample-barcoded 5' primer and a J-beta primer mix characterized a second PCR of about 7 to 12 cycles. TCRdb processed the 5' RACE reads anew with MiXCR; each CDR3 protein has one entry. The sample consists of about 510,000 distinct CDR3 sequences, about 28% of them appearing once. The sample was also linked to a second study, of T cells of mothers and their children.

The V call is TRBV10-3, the J call TRBJ2-1, with TRBD2 identical over 7 bases. The TCR originated in a boy aged 2 to 10 in good health. The specimen was blood. CDR3 bases: TGTGCCACTTCCGGGGCTAGCGGAAACAATGAGCAGTTCTTC. This codes for CATSGASGNNEQFF.